This TCR beta chain came from a study of graft-versus-host responses after intestinal transplantation. Broader study findings: The authors found GvH clones in recipient marrow, some appearing first in ileum or blood. Clonal ratios of graft-versus-host to host-versus-graft in allografts were high for patients exhibiting graft-donor T cell macrochimerism.

V was cut by 4 bases and J by 3 bases, with 7 bases left in between. The V gene's germline CDR1 is LNHDA and CDR2 SQIVND (reference sequence). This CDR3 has 12 amino acids. Sequencing used immunoSEQ multiplex PCR; TCRdb keeps in-frame clones, though not all of them. The sample has about 120,000 clones, roughly nine tenths seen once. Concerning this clone itself: Antigen: not known.

This receptor was obtained from a human donor who received an intestinal transplant. V gene TRBV19 combines with J gene TRBJ2-7, with D perhaps matching TRBD1 (5 bases). Sequenced here: unstimulated CD4+ T cells sorted from spleen or lymph node cells, sampled before intestinal transplant. The CDR3 nucleotides are TGTGCCAGTAGTACGGACAACTACGAGCAGTACTTC. It translates to CASSTDNYEQYF.